Below, 17 T cell receptor beta chains from the same sample are listed, as sequenced in a study of blood T cell repertoires in COVID-19 (TCRdb year 2020). Receptor libraries were prepared by the immunoSEQ multiplex PCR assay. What TCRdb holds here is the immuneACCESS table cut down to in-frame rearrangements. Part of the clones is not present; checked against another copy, under half of the missing clones reflect an unresolved V gene, and the others are unexplained. The sample data list under 400,000 clones, and nearly 90% of these were observed just once. In total, the top ten clones hold 6.5% to 7% of the sample. Specimen: peripheral blood. All receptors come from a man between 18 and 29 years old with active or convalescent COVID-19.

The chain carries TRBV6-6 and TRBJ1-1; D gene unclear. The CDR3 contains 15 residues. Trimming stripped 1 base from V and 5 bases from J, with 14 bases between. Germline V CDR1 and CDR2: MNHNY, SVGAGI (reference sequence). CDR3 bases: TGTGCCAGCAGTTACTTTGGTGCAGGATCGACTGAAGCTTTCTTT. Its protein product is CASSYFGAGSTEAFF.

The rearrangement joins TRBV28 to TRBJ2-1, with 8 bases identical to TRBD1. Unmatched junction bases numbered 10, after V lost 6 bases and J lost 9 bases. This CDR3 is built from 14 residues. Germline V gene lookup returns CDR1 MDHEN and CDR2 SYDVKM. CDR3 in amino acids: CASRGDRRYGEQFF. The DNA of the CDR3 is TGTGCCAGCAGAGGGGACAGGAGATATGGTGAGCAGTTCTTC. The entire variable domain, with the rest obtained from reference TRBV28 and TRBJ2-1, is as follows: DVKVTQSSRYLVKRTGEKVFLECVQDMDHENMFWYRQDPGLGLRLIYFSYDVKMKEKGDIPEGYSVSREKKERFSLILESASTNQTSMYLCASRGDRRYGEQFFGPGTRLTVL.

The chain joins TRBV19 to TRBJ2-7; TRBD2 is a possible D gene (6 bases). The CDR3 extends over 12 amino acids. V lost 9 bases to trimming and J lost 7 bases, with 16 bases between them. Germline assignment: CDR1 LNHDA and CDR2 SQIVND (reference sequence). In DNA form, the CDR3 reads TGTGCCAGCGGTTGGGGGGTCTCGGAGCAGTACTTC. Translated, it gives CASGWGVSEQYF.

The V gene is TRBV2, the J gene TRBJ1-5; tentatively, D is TRBD1 (5 bases). V was cut by 6 bases and J by 11 bases, with 20 bases left in between. This CDR3 has 14 residues. CDR1 and CDR2 (germline): SNHLY, FYNNEI. The CDR3 loop reads CASSESHVQGAQHF. In DNA, the CDR3 is TGTGCCAGCAGCGAATCACACGTGCAAGGGGCCCAGCATTTT.

The rearrangement links TRBV11-2 to TRBJ2-5; possible D gene TRBD1, 6 bases. The CDR3 is made up of 13 amino acids. Per germline, CDR1 SGHAT and CDR2 FQNNGV. Trimming stripped 10 bases from V and 6 bases from J, with 18 bases between. DNA of the CDR3: TGTGCCACACAGTTACAGGGTATACAGACCCAGTACTTC. Translation: CATQLQGIQTQYF.

This rearrangement joins TRBV6-2 or TRBV6-3 to TRBJ1-4; TRBD1 is a possible D gene (6 bases). Germline values: CDR1 MNHEY, CDR2 SVGEGT. V lost 2 bases and J 8 bases, leaving 12 bases between the germline ends. The CDR3 length is 14 residues. The CDR3 protein is CASSYGTRKEKLFF. In DNA form, the CDR3 reads TGTGCCAGCAGTTACGGGACACGAAAAGAAAAACTGTTTTTT.

The chain uses TRBV6-5 and TRBJ2-7, with TRBD2 matching 9 bases. Germline V CDR1 and CDR2: MNHEY, SVGAGI. Trimming cost V 5 bases and J 3 bases; bases outside gene matches: 5. The CDR3 is made up of 14 amino acids. The CDR3 is CASSMTSGVYEQYF. The CDR3 nucleotides are TGTGCCAGCAGTATGACTAGCGGCGTCTACGAGCAGTACTTC.

V and J are TRBV28 and TRBJ1-1, with D perhaps matching TRBD1 (5 bases). Germline-derived CDR1 and CDR2 are MDHEN and SYDVKM. The germline V and J ends were trimmed by 3 bases and 6 bases, with 17 bases remaining between them. The CDR3 runs to 15 residues. The CDR3 is CASSLPDGGSAEAFF. CDR3 sequence (DNA): TGTGCCAGCAGTTTGCCCGACGGGGGGAGTGCTGAAGCTTTCTTT.

This chain links TRBV10-2 with TRBJ2-1, with TRBD2 matching over 8 bases. This CDR3 is built from 12 residues. In germline, CDR1 is WSHSY, CDR2 SAAADI. The V gene end was trimmed by 6 bases and the J gene end by 13 bases; junction bases not matched to a gene: 8. This CDR3 is CASSPAGVFQFF. The CDR3 DNA is TGCGCCAGCAGCCCAGCGGGGGTGTTTCAGTTCTTC.

This clone appeared once. This chain uses TRBV5-1 with TRBJ1-1; tentative D call: TRBD1 (5 bases). CDR3 length: 16 residues. CDR1 is SGHRS, CDR2 YFSETQ, per germline. The germline V and J ends were trimmed by 4 bases and 2 bases, with 18 bases remaining between them. This CDR3 is CASSPQAGPPNTEAFF. CDR3 nucleotide sequence: TGCGCCAGCAGCCCTCAGGCAGGGCCCCCAAACACTGAAGCTTTCTTT.

The CDR3 region has the DNA TGTGCCAGCAGCCTGACAGGGGTGGATGGCTACACCTTC. It translates to CASSLTGVDGYTF. V gene TRBV7-9 combines with J gene TRBJ1-2; 8 nucleotides match TRBD1. The germline V gene has CDR1 SEHNR and CDR2 FQNEAQ (reference sequence). Losses at the gene ends were 5 bases for V and 6 bases for J; bases not matched to a gene: 5. The length of the CDR3 is 13 residues.

The chain employs TRBV4-1 and TRBJ1-2, with D maybe TRBD1 (5 bases). Between the trimmed V and J ends, which lost 3 bases and 8 bases, there was a span of 19 bases. The CDR3 covers 15 residues. Germline V lookup: CDR1 MGHRA, CDR2 YSYEKL. Here the CDR3 DNA reads TGCGCCAGCAGCCATATCCGGGACTCAGTTTGGGGCTACACCTTC. It yields the protein CASSHIRDSVWGYTF.

In its sample, this clone was seen a few times. The rearrangement joins TRBV28 to TRBJ1-5, with TRBD1 matching 9 bases. The CDR3 totals 15 residues. Germline V CDR1 and CDR2: MDHEN, SYDVKM. With 7 bases clipped from V and 5 bases from J, the junction kept 9 bases outside the gene matches. This CDR3 is CASIRGTGGYQPQHF. The DNA of the CDR3 is TGTGCCAGCATACGGGGAACAGGGGGCTATCAGCCCCAGCATTTT.

The chain employs TRBV19 and TRBJ2-1, with D uncertain. The CDR3 is 12 amino acids. Germline values: CDR1 LNHDA, CDR2 SQIVND (reference sequence). DNA for the CDR3: TGTGCTACATCCCCCCTCAGCGATGAGCAGTTCTTC. Its translation is CATSPLSDEQFF.

The gene calls are TRBV4-3 and TRBJ2-3; TRBD2 aligns across 7 bases. Trimming cost V 1 base and J 2 bases; bases outside gene matches: 6. The CDR3 is made up of 16 amino acids. Germline CDR1 is LGHNA and CDR2 is YSLEER. The CDR3 bases are TGCGCCAGCAGCCAAGGGGCTAGCGGCGCCACAGATACGCAGTATTTT. Its protein product is CASSQGASGATDTQYF.

The chain links TRBV4-3 to TRBJ2-7; D ambiguous. With 0 bases removed from V and 3 bases from J, the gap between germline ends came to 9 bases. CDR3 size: 14 residues. In germline, CDR1 is LGHNA, CDR2 YSLEER. CDR3 nucleotides: TGCGCCAGCAGCCAAGAGGTCAGATACTACGAGCAGTACTTC. The encoded protein is CASSQEVRYYEQYF.

The chain couples TRBV7-8 to TRBJ1-5; D uncertain. Germline V gene sequence: CDR1 SGHVS, CDR2 FQNEAQ. Deletions cut 1 base from V and 7 bases from J, with 8 bases between. The CDR3 has 13 residues. The DNA for the CDR3 is TGTGCCAGCAGCTTAGTTGGTGCGCAGCCCCAGCATTTT. This sequence encodes CASSLVGAQPQHF. Full variable domain (remainder filled in from reference TRBV7-8 and TRBJ1-5): GAGVSQSPRYKVAKRGQDVALRCDPISGHVSLFWYQQALGQGPEFLTYFQNEAQLDKSGLPSDRFFAERPEGSVSTLKIQRTQQEDSAVYLCASSLVGAQPQHFGDGTRLSIL.